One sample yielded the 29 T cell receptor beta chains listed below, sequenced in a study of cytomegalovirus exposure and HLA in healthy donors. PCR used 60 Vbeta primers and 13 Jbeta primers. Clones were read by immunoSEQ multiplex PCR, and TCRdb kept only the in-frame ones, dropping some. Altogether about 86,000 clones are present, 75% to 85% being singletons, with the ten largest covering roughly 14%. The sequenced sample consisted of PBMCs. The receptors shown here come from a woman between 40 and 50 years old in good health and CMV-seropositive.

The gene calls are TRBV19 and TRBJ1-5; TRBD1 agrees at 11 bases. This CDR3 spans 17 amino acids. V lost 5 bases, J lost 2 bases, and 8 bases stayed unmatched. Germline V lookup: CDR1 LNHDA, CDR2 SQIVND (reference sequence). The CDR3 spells CASSAGQGVLGNQPQHF. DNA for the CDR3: TGTGCCAGTAGTGCGGGACAGGGGGTGTTGGGCAATCAGCCCCAGCATTTT.

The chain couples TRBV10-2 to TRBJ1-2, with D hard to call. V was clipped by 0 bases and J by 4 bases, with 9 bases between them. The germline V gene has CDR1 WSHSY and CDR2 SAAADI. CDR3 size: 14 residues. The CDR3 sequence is CASSESSRGYGYTF. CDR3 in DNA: TGCGCCAGCAGTGAGTCTAGCAGAGGCTATGGCTACACCTTC.

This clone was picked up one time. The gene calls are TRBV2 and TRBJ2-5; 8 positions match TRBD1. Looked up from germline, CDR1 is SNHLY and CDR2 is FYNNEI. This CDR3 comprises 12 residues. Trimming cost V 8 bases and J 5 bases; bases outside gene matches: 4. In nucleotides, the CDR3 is TGTGCCAGCGCAGGGGGCGGGGAGACCCAGTACTTC. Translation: CASAGGGETQYF.

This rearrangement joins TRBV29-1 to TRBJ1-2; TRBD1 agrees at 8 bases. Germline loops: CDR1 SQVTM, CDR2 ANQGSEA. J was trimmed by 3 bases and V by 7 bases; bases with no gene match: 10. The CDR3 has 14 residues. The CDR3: CSDSRGLIDYGYTF. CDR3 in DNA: TGCAGCGATAGCAGGGGGCTTATTGACTATGGCTACACCTTC.

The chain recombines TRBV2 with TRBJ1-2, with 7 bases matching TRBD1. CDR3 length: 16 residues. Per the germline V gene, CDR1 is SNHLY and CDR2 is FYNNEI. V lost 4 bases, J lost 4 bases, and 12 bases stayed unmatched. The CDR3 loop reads CASSGGPGQQTYGYTF. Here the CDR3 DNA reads TGTGCCAGCAGTGGGGGACCGGGACAGCAAACCTATGGCTACACCTTC.

The CDR3 sequence is CASSLGQGAYEQYF. The CDR3 DNA sequence: TGTGCCAGCAGTTTGGGACAGGGGGCCTACGAGCAGTACTTC. This chain uses TRBV28 with TRBJ2-7; 11 bases line up with TRBD1. Germline assignment: CDR1 MDHEN and CDR2 SYDVKM. The CDR3 has 14 residues. V shed 3 bases and J 2 bases; nucleotides not matched to a gene: 0.

Written as DNA, the CDR3 is TGTGCCAGCAGACCATGGAGGGAAGGCTCCTACGAGCAGTACTTC. Encoded protein: CASRPWREGSYEQYF. The chain joins TRBV7-8 to TRBJ2-7; a weak D match, TRBD2 (6 bases). Germline loops: CDR1 SGHVS, CDR2 FQNEAQ. With 6 bases removed from V and 0 bases from J, the gap between germline ends came to 15 bases. This CDR3 region has 15 residues. Full variable domain (rest looked up from reference TRBV7-8 and TRBJ2-7): GAGVSQSPRYKVAKRGQDVALRCDPISGHVSLFWYQQALGQGPEFLTYFQNEAQLDKSGLPSDRFFAERPEGSVSTLKIQRTQQEDSAVYLCASRPWREGSYEQYFGPGTRLTVT.

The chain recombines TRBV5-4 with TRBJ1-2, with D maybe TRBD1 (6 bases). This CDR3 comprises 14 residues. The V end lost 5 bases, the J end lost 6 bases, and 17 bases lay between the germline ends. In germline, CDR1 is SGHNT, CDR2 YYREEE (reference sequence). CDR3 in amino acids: CASRRQTGEDGYTF. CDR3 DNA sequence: TGTGCCAGCAGACGCCAGACAGGCGAGGATGGCTACACCTTC.

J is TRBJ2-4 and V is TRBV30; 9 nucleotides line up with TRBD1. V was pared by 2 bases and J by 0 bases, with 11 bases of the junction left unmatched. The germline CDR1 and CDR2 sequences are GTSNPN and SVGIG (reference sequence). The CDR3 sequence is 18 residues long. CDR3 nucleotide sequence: TGTGCCTGGAGTAGGAGGACAGGGGAAACTCTAGCCAAAAACATTCAGTACTTC. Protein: CAWSRRTGETLAKNIQYF.

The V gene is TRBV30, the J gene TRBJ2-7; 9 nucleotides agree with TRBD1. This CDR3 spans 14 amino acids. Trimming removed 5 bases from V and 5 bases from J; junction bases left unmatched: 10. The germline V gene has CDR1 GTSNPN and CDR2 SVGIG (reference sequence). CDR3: CAWGGGQGFHEQYF. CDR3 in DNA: TGTGCCTGGGGCGGGGGACAGGGCTTCCACGAGCAGTACTTC.

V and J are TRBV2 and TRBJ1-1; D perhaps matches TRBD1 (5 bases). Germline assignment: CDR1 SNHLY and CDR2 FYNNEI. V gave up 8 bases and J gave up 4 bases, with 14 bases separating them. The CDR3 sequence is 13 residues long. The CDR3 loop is CASGLDMTTEAFF. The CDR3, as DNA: TGTGCCAGCGGGTTGGACATGACCACTGAAGCTTTCTTT.

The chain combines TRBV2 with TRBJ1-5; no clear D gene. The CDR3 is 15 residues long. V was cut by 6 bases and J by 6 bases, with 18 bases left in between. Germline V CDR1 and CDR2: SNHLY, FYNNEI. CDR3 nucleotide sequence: TGTGCCAGCAGGGAGCAAGGTGCCCCAGCTCAGCCCCAGCATTTT. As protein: CASREQGAPAQPQHF. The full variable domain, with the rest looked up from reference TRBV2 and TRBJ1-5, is EPEVTQTPSHQVTQMGQEVILRCVPISNHLYFYWYRQILGQKVEFLVSFYNNEISEKSEIFDDQFSVERPDGSNFTLKIRSTKLEDSAMYFCASREQGAPAQPQHFGDGTRLSIL.

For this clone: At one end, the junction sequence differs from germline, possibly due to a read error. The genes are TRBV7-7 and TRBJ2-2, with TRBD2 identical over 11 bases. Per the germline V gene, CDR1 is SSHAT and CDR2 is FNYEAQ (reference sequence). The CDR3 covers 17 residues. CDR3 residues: CASSLASGLAVTGELFF. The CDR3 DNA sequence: TGTGCTAGCAGCTTAGCGTCGGGACTAGCGGTCACCGGGGAGCTGTTTTTT.

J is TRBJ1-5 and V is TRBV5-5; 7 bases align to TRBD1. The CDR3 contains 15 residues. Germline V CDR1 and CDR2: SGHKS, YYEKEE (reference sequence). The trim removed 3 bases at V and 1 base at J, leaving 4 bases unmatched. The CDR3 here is CASSSTGQSNQPQHF. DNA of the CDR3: TGTGCCAGCAGCTCGACAGGGCAGAGCAATCAGCCCCAGCATTTT. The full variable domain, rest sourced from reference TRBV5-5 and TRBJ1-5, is DAGVTQSPTHLIKTRGQQVTLRCSPISGHKSVSWYQQVLGQGPQFIFQYYEKEERGRGNFPDRFSARQFPNYSSELNVNALLLGDSALYLCASSSTGQSNQPQHFGDGTRLSIL.

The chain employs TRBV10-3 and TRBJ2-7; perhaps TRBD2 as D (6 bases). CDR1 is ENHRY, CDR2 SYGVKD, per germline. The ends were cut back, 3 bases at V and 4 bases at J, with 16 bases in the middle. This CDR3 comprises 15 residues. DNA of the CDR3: TGTGCCATCAGTGATGTGGGGGGTCAACCGTACGAGCAGTACTTC. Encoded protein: CAISDVGGQPYEQYF.

The CDR3 DNA reads as TGTGCCAGCAGTGAGATCGGGAACACTGAAGCTTTCTTT. Translation: CASSEIGNTEAFF. The chain uses TRBV6-1 and TRBJ1-1, with D uncertain. Between the trimmed V and J ends, which lost 3 bases and 1 base, there was a span of 6 bases. Per germline, CDR1 MNHNS and CDR2 SASEGT. The CDR3 totals 13 residues.

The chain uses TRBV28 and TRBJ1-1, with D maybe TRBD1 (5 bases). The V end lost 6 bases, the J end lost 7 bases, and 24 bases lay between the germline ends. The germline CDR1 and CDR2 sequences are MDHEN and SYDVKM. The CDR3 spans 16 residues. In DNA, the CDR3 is TGTGCCAGCAGAACTCAAGGTTCTGCAGGGTACGGTGAAGCTTTCTTT. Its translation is CASRTQGSAGYGEAFF.

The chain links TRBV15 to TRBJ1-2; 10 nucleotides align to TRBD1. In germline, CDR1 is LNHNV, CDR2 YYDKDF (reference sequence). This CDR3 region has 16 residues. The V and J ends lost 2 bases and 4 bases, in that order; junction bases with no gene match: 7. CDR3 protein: CATSRPRDRGGYGYTF. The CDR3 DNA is TGTGCCACCAGCAGACCCCGGGACAGGGGAGGCTATGGCTACACCTTC.

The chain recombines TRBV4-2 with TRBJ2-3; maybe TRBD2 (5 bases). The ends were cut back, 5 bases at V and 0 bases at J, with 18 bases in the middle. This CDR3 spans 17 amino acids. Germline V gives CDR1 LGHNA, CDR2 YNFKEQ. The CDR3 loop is CASSSRGGDSSTDTQYF. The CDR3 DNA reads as TGTGCCAGCAGCTCCCGGGGTGGGGATAGTAGCACAGATACGCAGTATTTT.

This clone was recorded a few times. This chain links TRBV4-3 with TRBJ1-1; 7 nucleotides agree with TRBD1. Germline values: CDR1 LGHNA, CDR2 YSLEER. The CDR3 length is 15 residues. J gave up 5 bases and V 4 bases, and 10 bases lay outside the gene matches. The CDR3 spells CASSPRPQGLTEAFF. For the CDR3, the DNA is TGCGCCAGCAGCCCAAGACCACAGGGGCTGACTGAAGCTTTCTTT.

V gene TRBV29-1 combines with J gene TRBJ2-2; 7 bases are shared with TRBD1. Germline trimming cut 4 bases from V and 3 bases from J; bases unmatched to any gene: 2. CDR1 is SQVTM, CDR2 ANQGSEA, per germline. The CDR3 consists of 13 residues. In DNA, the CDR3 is TGCAGCGTTGCGGGACAGTACACCGGGGAGCTGTTTTTT. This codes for CSVAGQYTGELFF.

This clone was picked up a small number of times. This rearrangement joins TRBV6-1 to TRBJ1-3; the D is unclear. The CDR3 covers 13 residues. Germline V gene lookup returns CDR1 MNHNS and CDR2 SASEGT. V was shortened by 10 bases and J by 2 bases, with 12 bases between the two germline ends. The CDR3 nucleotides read TGTGCCATCTGCGAGAGGGCTGGAAACACCATATATTTT. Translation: CAICERAGNTIYF.

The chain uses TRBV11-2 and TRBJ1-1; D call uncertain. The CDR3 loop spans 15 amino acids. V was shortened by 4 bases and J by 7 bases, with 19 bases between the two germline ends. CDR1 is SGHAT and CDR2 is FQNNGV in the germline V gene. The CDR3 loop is CASSSRGGGLSEAFF. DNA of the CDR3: TGTGCCAGCAGCTCCCGAGGTGGTGGATTGAGTGAAGCTTTCTTT.

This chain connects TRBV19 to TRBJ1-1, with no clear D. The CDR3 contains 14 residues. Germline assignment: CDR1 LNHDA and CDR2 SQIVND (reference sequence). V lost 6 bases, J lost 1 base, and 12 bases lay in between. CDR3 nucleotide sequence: TGTGCCAGTAGAAGCCGGGAAAGGAACACTGAAGCTTTCTTT. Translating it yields CASRSRERNTEAFF.

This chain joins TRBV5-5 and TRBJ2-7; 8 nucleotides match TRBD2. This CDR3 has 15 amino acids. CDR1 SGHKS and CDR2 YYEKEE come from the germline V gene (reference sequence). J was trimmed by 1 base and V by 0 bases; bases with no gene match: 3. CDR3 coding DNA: TGTGCCAGCAGCTTGGGAGCGGGAGAATCCTACGAGCAGTACTTC. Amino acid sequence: CASSLGAGESYEQYF.

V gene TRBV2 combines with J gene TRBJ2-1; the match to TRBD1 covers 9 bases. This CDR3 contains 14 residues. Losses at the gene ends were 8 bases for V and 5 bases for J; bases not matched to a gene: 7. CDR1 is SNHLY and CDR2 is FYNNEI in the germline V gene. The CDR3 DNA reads TGTGCCAGCCCGAGGACAGGGGACAACAATGAGCAGTTCTTC. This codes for CASPRTGDNNEQFF. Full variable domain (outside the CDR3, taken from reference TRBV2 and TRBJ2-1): EPEVTQTPSHQVTQMGQEVILRCVPISNHLYFYWYRQILGQKVEFLVSFYNNEISEKSEIFDDQFSVERPDGSNFTLKIRSTKLEDSAMYFCASPRTGDNNEQFFGPGTRLTVL.

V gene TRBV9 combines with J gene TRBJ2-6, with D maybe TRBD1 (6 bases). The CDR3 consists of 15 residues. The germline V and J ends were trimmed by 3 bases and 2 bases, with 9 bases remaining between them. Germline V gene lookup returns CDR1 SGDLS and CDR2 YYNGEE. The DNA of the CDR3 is TGTGCCAGCAGCGCGGACAGTACTGGGGCCAACGTCCTGACTTTC. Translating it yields CASSADSTGANVLTF.

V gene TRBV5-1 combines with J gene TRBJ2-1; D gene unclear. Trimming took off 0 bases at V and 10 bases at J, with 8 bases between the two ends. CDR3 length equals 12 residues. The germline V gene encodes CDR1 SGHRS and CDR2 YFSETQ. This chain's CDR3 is CASSLGAREQFF. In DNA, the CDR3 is TGCGCCAGCAGCTTGGGGGCCCGAGAGCAGTTCTTC.

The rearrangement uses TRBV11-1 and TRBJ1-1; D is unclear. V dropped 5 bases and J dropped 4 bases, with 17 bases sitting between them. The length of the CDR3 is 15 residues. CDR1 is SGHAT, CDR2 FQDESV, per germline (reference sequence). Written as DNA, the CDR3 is TGTGCCAGCAGCGCAGTGGCCGGGTCGGGCACTGAAGCTTTCTTT. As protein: CASSAVAGSGTEAFF.